What follows are 31 T cell receptor beta chains derived from one specimen sequenced in a study of a mutant IDH1 vaccine in newly diagnosed glioma. The time point here: week 11, during vaccination. One vaccine dose held 300 ug of mutant IDH1 20-mer peptide and came with topical imiquimod. Measured with immunoSEQ multiplex PCR; TCRdb has only the in-frame clones, and not every one. The sample lists 110,000 or so clones, roughly 90% seen once, with 0.61% in the top ten. No antigens are known for them. The sequenced sample was PBMCs, obtained from a glioma patient whose treatment included an IDH1 peptide vaccine. These TCRs come from a woman in her 50s with glioma.

The chain couples TRBV5-1 to TRBJ1-4; no clear D gene. Germline loops: CDR1 SGHRS, CDR2 YFSETQ. Trimming removed 0 bases from V and 5 bases from J, with 8 bases in between. The CDR3 is made up of 14 amino acids. Written as DNA, the CDR3 is TGCGCCAGCAGCTTGGGAGGGTTAAATGAAAAACTGTTTTTT. It encodes CASSLGGLNEKLFF. The complete variable domain, with remaining parts taken from reference TRBV5-1 and TRBJ1-4, reads KAGVTQTPRYLIKTRGQQVTLSCSPISGHRSVSWYQQTPGQGLQFLFEYFSETQRNKGNFPGRFSGRQFSNSRSEMNVSTLELGDSALYLCASSLGGLNEKLFFGSGTQLSVL.

The chain couples TRBV7-8 to TRBJ1-1; 7 bases map to TRBD1. Germline-derived CDR1 and CDR2 are SGHVS and FQNEAQ. Unmatched junction bases numbered 5, after V lost 0 bases and J lost 1 base. This CDR3 has 16 residues. DNA of the CDR3: TGTGCCAGCAGCTTAGCCCCACAGGGGCAGAACACTGAAGCTTTCTTT. Encoded protein: CASSLAPQGQNTEAFF.

The J gene is TRBJ2-7, the V gene TRBV28; 11 nucleotides match TRBD1. The germline V gene encodes CDR1 MDHEN and CDR2 SYDVKM. This CDR3 contains 16 residues. V shed 3 bases and J 2 bases; nucleotides not matched to a gene: 6. The CDR3 loop is CASSFFVGQGAYEQYF. The CDR3 coding sequence is TGTGCCAGCAGTTTCTTTGTGGGACAGGGGGCCTACGAGCAGTACTTC.

This clone was seen only once. The V and J genes are TRBV28 and TRBJ1-2; TRBD1 agrees at 7 bases. With 6 bases clipped from V and 5 bases from J, the junction kept 3 bases outside the gene matches. The CDR3 loop spans 12 amino acids. CDR1 and CDR2 (germline): MDHEN, SYDVKM. The CDR3 DNA is TGTGCCAGCAGCCGGGACAGATATGGCTACACCTTC. It is translated as CASSRDRYGYTF.

This sequence joins TRBV25-1 and TRBJ2-5; 9 positions agree with TRBD2. With V trimmed by 2 bases and J by 2 bases, 6 bases remained unmatched. Germline V lookup: CDR1 MGHDK, CDR2 SYGVNS. The CDR3 runs to 16 residues. The DNA for the CDR3 is TGTGCCAGCAGTGAAGGCGGACTAGCGACTCAAGAGACCCAGTACTTC. Its translation is CASSEGGLATQETQYF.

This clone appeared a single time. The V call is TRBV6-1, the J call TRBJ2-7; 7 nucleotides line up with TRBD2. This CDR3 region has 12 residues. The ends lost 6 bases at V and 3 bases at J; junction bases unmatched: 2. Per the germline V gene, CDR1 is MNHNS and CDR2 is SASEGT. CDR3 DNA: TGTGCCAGCAGGCGCGGGAGCTACGAGCAGTACTTC. As protein: CASRRGSYEQYF.

This chain connects TRBV10-3 to TRBJ1-2; no firm D call. The CDR3 is made up of 13 amino acids. V lost 1 base to trimming and J lost 4 bases, with 7 bases between them. Per germline, CDR1 ENHRY and CDR2 SYGVKD. CDR3 sequence reads: CAISELRVYGYTF. The CDR3 region has the DNA TGTGCCATCAGTGAGTTGCGGGTCTATGGCTACACCTTC.

The V gene is TRBV7-2, the J gene TRBJ1-2, with TRBD1 as a possible D gene (6 bases). CDR1 is SGHTA and CDR2 is FQGNSA in the germline V gene. The CDR3 is 14 residues long. V was pared by 5 bases and J by 5 bases, with 15 bases between. For the CDR3, the DNA is TGTGCCAGCAGCCCCCGGGGGGCAGTTTATGGCTACACCTTC. This gives the protein CASSPRGAVYGYTF.

This chain uses TRBV9 with TRBJ2-1; tentative D call: TRBD1 (6 bases). The CDR3 is made up of 17 amino acids. V lost 2 bases and J 1 base, leaving 16 bases between the germline ends. Germline values: CDR1 SGDLS, CDR2 YYNGEE. The CDR3 here is CASSVSGVRHSYNEQFF. Here the CDR3 DNA reads TGTGCCAGCAGCGTTTCAGGGGTCCGTCATTCCTACAATGAGCAGTTCTTC.

The chain has TRBV4-2 and TRBJ1-2, with D possibly matching TRBD1 (5 bases). The germline V and J ends were trimmed by 0 bases and 3 bases, with 11 bases remaining between them. Germline V gene sequence: CDR1 LGHNA, CDR2 YNFKEQ. The CDR3 sequence is 15 residues long. DNA of the CDR3: TGTGCCAGCAGCCAAGAGCCAGGGCATGACTATGGCTACACCTTC. It codes for CASSQEPGHDYGYTF.

This chain uses TRBV6-1 with TRBJ2-2; maybe TRBD2 (5 bases). Per the germline V gene, CDR1 is MNHNS and CDR2 is SASEGT. CDR3 length equals 14 residues. V was trimmed by 3 bases and J by 1 base, leaving 6 bases between them. This CDR3 reads CASSDGVNTGELFF. CDR3 DNA sequence: TGTGCCAGCAGTGACGGGGTGAACACCGGGGAGCTGTTTTTT.

The V gene is TRBV5-6, the J gene TRBJ1-1; maybe TRBD1 (6 bases). The CDR3 has 16 amino acids. V was pared by 0 bases and J by 1 base, with 13 bases between. Germline-derived CDR1 and CDR2 are SGHDT and YYEEEE. The CDR3 protein is CASSLVAGAGNTEAFF. CDR3 in DNA: TGTGCCAGCAGCTTGGTCGCAGGGGCCGGGAACACTGAAGCTTTCTTT.

The chain is built from TRBV11-3 and TRBJ2-3, with D hard to call. CDR1 is SGHNT and CDR2 is YENEEA in the germline V gene. The CDR3 runs to 12 residues. V was clipped by 3 bases and J by 3 bases, with 4 bases between them. CDR3 nucleotide sequence: TGTGCCAGCAGCTTGGATACAGATACGCAGTATTTT. Translated, it gives CASSLDTDTQYF. Full variable domain (outside the CDR3, taken from reference TRBV11-3 and TRBJ2-3): EAGVVQSPRYKIIEKKQPVAFWCNPISGHNTLYWYLQNLGQGPELLIRYENEEAVDDSQLPKDRFSAERLKGVDSTLKIQPAELGDSAVYLCASSLDTDTQYFGPGTRLTVL.

To note about this clone: Other DNA sequences in this sample translate to the same CDR3. This sequence joins TRBV6-5 and TRBJ1-5; TRBD1 matches at 8 bases. Germline trimming cut 0 bases from V and 2 bases from J; bases unmatched to any gene: 3. CDR3 length: 16 amino acids. Germline V CDR1 and CDR2: MNHEY, SVGAGI. The CDR3 here is CASSYSGTGGNQPQHF. CDR3 nucleotide sequence: TGTGCCAGCAGTTACTCCGGGACAGGTGGCAATCAGCCCCAGCATTTT.

This clone came up a few times. The CDR3 protein is CASSESESNEKLFF. For the CDR3, the DNA is TGCGCCAGCAGTGAGTCGGAGAGTAATGAAAAACTGTTTTTT. This chain connects TRBV10-1 to TRBJ1-4; D gene ambiguous. This CDR3 contains 14 residues. With 0 bases removed from V and 4 bases from J, the gap between germline ends came to 6 bases. The V gene's germline CDR1 is WNHNN and CDR2 SYGVQD (reference sequence).

This chain links TRBV9 with TRBJ2-2; the match to TRBD1 covers 9 bases. V shed 5 bases, J shed 2 bases, and the junction held 1 base outside the gene matches. Looked up from germline, CDR1 is SGDLS and CDR2 is YYNGEE. The CDR3 has 14 amino acids. The CDR3 nucleotides are TGTGCCAGCAGGACAGGGGGAAACACCGGGGAGCTGTTTTTT. Translated, it gives CASRTGGNTGELFF.

J is TRBJ2-3 and V is TRBV28; unclear D gene. The V gene lost 3 bases and the J gene lost 0 bases, with 7 bases spanning the gap. This CDR3 comprises 14 residues. The germline V gene encodes CDR1 MDHEN and CDR2 SYDVKM. The CDR3 DNA is TGTGCCAGCAGTTTGCCAGTGAGCACAGATACGCAGTATTTT. This translates into CASSLPVSTDTQYF.

The chain has TRBV28 and TRBJ2-3, with 9 bases aligning to TRBD2. CDR1 and CDR2 (germline): MDHEN, SYDVKM. The CDR3 is made up of 15 amino acids. J gave up 8 bases and V 8 bases, and 14 bases lay outside the gene matches. CDR3 DNA: TGTGCCAGCTACTATAGCGGGAGTGGGGGAGGTACGCAGTATTTT. Translated, it gives CASYYSGSGGGTQYF.

The chain recombines TRBV28 with TRBJ2-7, with D perhaps being TRBD1 or TRBD2 (5 bases each). Germline V lookup: CDR1 MDHEN, CDR2 SYDVKM. The CDR3 is made up of 18 amino acids. The V end lost 4 bases, the J end lost 2 bases, and 24 bases lay between the germline ends. DNA for the CDR3: TGTGCCAGCAGTTCTCAGAGAAAGGGACCCGGGAAGCCCTACGAGCAGTACTTC. This translates into CASSSQRKGPGKPYEQYF.

This chain connects TRBV6-5 to TRBJ2-1; no clear D. CDR1 is MNHEY, CDR2 SVGAGI, per germline. The ends were cut back, 6 bases at V and 0 bases at J, with 12 bases in the middle. The CDR3 runs to 15 residues. The CDR3 nucleotides read TGTGCCAGCAGCTCCCTTAGGTCCTCCTACAATGAGCAGTTCTTC. Protein: CASSSLRSSYNEQFF.

The chain recombines TRBV11-2 with TRBJ2-5, with no clear D. The germline V gene encodes CDR1 SGHAT and CDR2 FQNNGV. The V and J ends lost 0 bases and 5 bases respectively, with 1 base between them. The CDR3 runs 11 residues. The CDR3 DNA is TGTGCCAGCAGCTTAGAGGAGACCCAGTACTTC. This gives the protein CASSLEETQYF.

The genes are TRBV5-1 and TRBJ2-4, with TRBD1 matching 8 bases. The CDR3 runs 13 residues. V shed 4 bases, J shed 4 bases, and the junction held 1 base outside the gene matches. The germline V gene has CDR1 SGHRS and CDR2 YFSETQ. For the CDR3, the DNA is TGCGCCAGCAGCCGGACAGGGAAAAACATTCAGTACTTC. Translating gives CASSRTGKNIQYF.

V usage is TRBV9 and J usage is TRBJ1-2; 7 bases align to TRBD1. The germline CDR1 and CDR2 sequences are SGDLS and YYNGEE. This CDR3 is 14 amino acids long. V shed 0 bases, J shed 4 bases, and the junction held 3 bases outside the gene matches. CDR3: CASSVDAGGYGYTF. The CDR3 DNA follows: TGTGCCAGCAGCGTAGATGCAGGGGGCTATGGCTACACCTTC.

The V and J genes are TRBV29-1 and TRBJ2-7; unclear D gene. Germline CDR1 reads SQVTM; CDR2 reads ANQGSEA. The CDR3 has 13 amino acids. V gave up 4 bases and J gave up 0 bases, with 10 bases separating them. The CDR3 region is CSVVRSSSYEQYF. The DNA of the CDR3 is TGCAGCGTTGTCCGGTCAAGCTCCTACGAGCAGTACTTC.

The gene calls are TRBV7-9 and TRBJ2-1; D unclear. CDR3 length equals 19 residues. Trimming took off 1 base at V and 0 bases at J, with 19 bases between the two ends. Germline V gene data show CDR1 as SEHNR and CDR2 as FQNEAQ (reference sequence). The CDR3 coding sequence is TGTGCCAGCAGCTTAGGGATGTATCGCCCCAACCGCTCCTACAATGAGCAGTTCTTC. Its protein product is CASSLGMYRPNRSYNEQFF.

The V and J genes are TRBV5-4 and TRBJ2-7, with 8 bases matching TRBD1. J gave up 4 bases and V 3 bases, and 6 bases lay outside the gene matches. CDR1 and CDR2 from the germline V gene are SGHNT and YYREEE (reference sequence). The CDR3 loop spans 14 amino acids. The CDR3, as DNA: TGTGCCAGCAGCTCCAGACAGGGGATTTACGAGCAGTACTTC. Amino acid sequence: CASSSRQGIYEQYF. Using reference TRBV5-4 and TRBJ2-7 for the parts outside the CDR3, the full variable domain is ETGVTQSPTHLIKTRGQQVTLRCSSQSGHNTVSWYQQALGQGPQFIFQYYREEENGRGNFPPRFSGLQFPNYSSELNVNALELDDSALYLCASSSRQGIYEQYFGPGTRLTVT.

The chain joins TRBV7-6 to TRBJ2-3; 8 bases fit TRBD2. After removal of 4 bases from V and 6 bases from J, the junction contained 0 bases not matched to a gene. This CDR3 has 12 amino acids. CDR1 SGHVS and CDR2 FNYEAQ come from the germline V gene. This chain's CDR3 is CASSSGGDTQYF. In DNA, the CDR3 is TGTGCCAGCAGCTCGGGGGGGGATACGCAGTATTTT.

The chain uses TRBV11-2 and TRBJ2-1, with D unresolved. The germline V gene encodes CDR1 SGHAT and CDR2 FQNNGV. CDR3 length equals 14 residues. Trimming removed 5 bases from V and 2 bases from J, with 10 bases in between. This chain's CDR3 is CASSPYSPYNEQFF. The CDR3 DNA follows: TGTGCCAGCAGCCCCTATTCCCCCTACAATGAGCAGTTCTTC.

This clone occurred once. The genes are TRBV5-1 and TRBJ2-5; 10 bases are shared with TRBD2. Germline CDR1 reads SGHRS; CDR2 reads YFSETQ. Trimming at V came to 1 base and at J to 1 base, leaving 4 bases not matched to a gene. This CDR3 is 16 amino acids long. Here the CDR3 DNA reads TGCGCCAGCAGCTTGTCACTAGCGGGACTCCAAGAGACCCAGTACTTC. Protein product: CASSLSLAGLQETQYF.

The V and J genes are TRBV28 and TRBJ2-1; TRBD2 matches 9 bases. V dropped 8 bases and J dropped 2; count of bases not matched to a gene: 16. Germline V gene sequence: CDR1 MDHEN, CDR2 SYDVKM. This CDR3 is 18 amino acids long. The CDR3 sequence is CASDQPRVAGVPYNEQFF. The CDR3 coding sequence is TGTGCCAGCGATCAACCTCGGGTAGCGGGAGTCCCCTACAATGAGCAGTTCTTC.

The V and J genes are TRBV19 and TRBJ1-2; no definite D call. The CDR3 is 11 amino acids. Trimming removed 10 bases from V and 8 bases from J, with 14 bases in between. The V gene's germline CDR1 is LNHDA and CDR2 SQIVND (reference sequence). CDR3 DNA: TGTGCCACTAGAACGGCCAGCGGCTACACCTTC. It translates to CATRTASGYTF.